This TCR beta chain derives from a study of cytomegalovirus exposure and HLA in healthy donors. The wider study: Early released data had approximately 86 million unique TCRs, all coming from HLA-typed donors.

About this clone itself: The antigen remains undetermined.

Study findings and constraints: In all likelihood, a cluster of highly shared sequence variants was a sequencing artifact. Within an earlier analysis, most TCR beta V segments proved productive either about 90% or about 30% of the time.

PCR used 60 Vbeta primers and 13 Jbeta primers. Data came from immunoSEQ multiplex PCR; TCRdb stores just in-frame clones and leaves some out. The repertoire holds roughly 100,000 clones, with around 77% as singletons. V was clipped by 0 bases and J by 2 bases; unmatched bases: 0. From germline, CDR1 is KGHSH and CDR2 LQKENI. CDR3 size: 16 residues. This sequence was found in a male donor in good health and CMV-seropositive. The chain uses TRBV18 and TRBJ2-7; 14 bases are a match to TRBD2. Sequencing used PBMCs. Here the CDR3 DNA reads TGTGCCAGCTCACCACCGGGACTAGCGGGAGCCTACGAGCAGTACTTC. The encoded protein is CASSPPGLAGAYEQYF.